The 18 T cell receptor beta chains listed next were all sequenced from one sample in a study of T-cell memory formation after mild COVID-19. Using its own MiXCR run on the 5' RACE reads, TCRdb lists one record per CDR3 protein. Found here are tens of thousands of distinct CDR3 sequences, 12% of them singletons; the top ten hold around 25%. The specimen sequenced was PBMCs or a T cell subset sorted from them (not recorded which). The receptors originated from a young man who had mild COVID-19 (a few samples of this study predate the infection). Cell type and time point are not known.

Sample share makes this clonotype medium-sized (0.01 to 0.1%). The genes are TRBV27 and TRBJ2-7, with D possibly matching TRBD1 (6 bases). CDR1 is MNHEY, CDR2 SMNVEV, per germline (reference sequence). Trimming removed 2 bases at V and 6 bases at J, with 11 bases between. This CDR3 spans 13 amino acids. CDR3 in amino acids: CASSLNFRGEQYF. CDR3 nucleotides: TGTGCCAGCAGTTTAAATTTCAGGGGCGAGCAGTACTTC.

This clonotype was picked up a small number of times. The V gene is TRBV5-6, the J gene TRBJ2-3, with 8 bases fitting TRBD2. V dropped 3 bases and J dropped 6; count of bases not matched to a gene: 12. This CDR3 has 16 amino acids. Per the germline V gene, CDR1 is SGHDT and CDR2 is YYEEEE. CDR3 DNA: TGTGCCAGCAGCTGGGGATTGCGGGGGGCCGAGGATACGCAGTATTTT. Encoded protein: CASSWGLRGAEDTQYF.

The CDR3 DNA is TGTGCCAGCAGATCCGTCGACACGTTCTCCTACGAGCAGTACGTC. It codes for CASRSVDTFSYEQYV. The chain recombines TRBV6-2 or TRBV6-3 with TRBJ2-7; D not certain. Trimming pared 6 bases from V and 0 bases from J, leaving 15 bases between. CDR3 size: 15 residues. Germline CDR1 MNHEY, CDR2 SVGEGT.

This clonotype was seen ten or more times. CDR3 DNA: TGTGCCAGCAGCGTCGTCCCGGGACAGGCTTCAAGGTCTGGGGCCAACGTCCTGACTTTC. It specifies CASSVVPGQASRSGANVLTF. V gene TRBV5-5 combines with J gene TRBJ2-6, with 8 bases lining up with TRBD1. J gave up 1 base and V 4 bases, and 16 bases lay outside the gene matches. The V gene's germline CDR1 is SGHKS and CDR2 YYEKEE (reference sequence). This CDR3 region has 20 residues.

This CDR3 is CASSSGGQPQHF. Written as DNA, the CDR3 is TGTGCCAGCAGTTCGGGAGGTCAGCCCCAGCATTTT. The chain carries TRBV6-2 or TRBV6-3 and TRBJ1-5; no clear D. This CDR3 comprises 12 residues. V dropped 4 bases and J dropped 6 bases, with 7 bases sitting between them. Looked up from germline, CDR1 is MNHEY and CDR2 is SVGEGT.

This clonotype was seen ten or more times. This sequence joins TRBV5-5 and TRBJ1-5; no clear D. There are 17 residues in the CDR3. Trimming left V 7 bases short and J 3 bases short, with 23 bases between. Germline CDR1 SGHKS, CDR2 YYEKEE (reference sequence). The CDR3 nucleotides are TGTGCCAGCCCACGAAACCCAGGCGAATCAAACAATCAGCCCCAGCATTTT. Its translation: CASPRNPGESNNQPQHF.

This clonotype was observed at least ten times. This sequence joins TRBV20-1 and TRBJ2-1; TRBD1 agrees at 7 bases. Germline V gene data show CDR1 as DFQATT and CDR2 as SNEGSKA (reference sequence). The CDR3 length is 14 residues. V gave up 4 bases and J gave up 4 bases; unmatched junction bases: 7. The CDR3 DNA follows: TGCAGTGCTACGGTAGGGACAGCTTACAATGAGCAGTTCTTC. This sequence encodes CSATVGTAYNEQFF.

This clonotype was seen a few times. The chain is built from TRBV2 and TRBJ1-5; D is undetermined. Deletions cut 4 bases from V and 5 bases from J, with 9 bases between. Germline V gene lookup returns CDR1 SNHLY and CDR2 FYNNEI. This CDR3 has 13 residues. Written as DNA, the CDR3 is TGTGCCAGCAGTGTAGGGTCGGATCAGCCCCAGCATTTT. It specifies CASSVGSDQPQHF.

This sequence joins TRBV20-1 and TRBJ2-1; D is possibly TRBD1 or TRBD2 (5 bases each). From germline, CDR1 is DFQATT and CDR2 SNEGSKA (reference sequence). V was pared by 5 bases and J by 0 bases, with 11 bases between. This CDR3 has 14 residues. The CDR3 spells CSARGPPSYNEQFF. The CDR3, as DNA: TGCAGTGCTCGGGGCCCCCCCTCCTACAATGAGCAGTTCTTC.

V and J are TRBV20-1 and TRBJ1-2; possibly TRBD1 for D (6 bases). The CDR3 consists of 13 residues. V was clipped by 3 bases and J by 6 bases, with 14 bases between them. The germline CDR1 and CDR2 sequences are DFQATT and SNEGSKA (reference sequence). The CDR3 loop is CSASPSGVDGYTF. In nucleotides, the CDR3 is TGCAGTGCTAGCCCGTCAGGGGTGGATGGCTACACCTTC.

The DNA for the CDR3 is TGCGCCAGCAGCTTGGTAGGTGCAGGTAGCATTTCACCCCTCCACTTT. Its protein is CASSLVGAGSISPLHF. The chain has TRBV5-1 and TRBJ1-6; D remains unclear. The CDR3 is made up of 16 amino acids. V was shortened by 0 bases and J by 9 bases, with 16 bases between the two germline ends. Germline V CDR1 and CDR2: SGHRS, YFSETQ.

V usage is TRBV19 and J usage is TRBJ2-3; D is unresolved. This CDR3 spans 15 amino acids. V was trimmed by 4 bases and J by 0 bases, leaving 11 bases between them. Germline CDR1 and CDR2: LNHDA and SQIVND (reference sequence). The CDR3 region is CASSTQRLSTDTQYF. CDR3 coding DNA: TGTGCCAGTAGTACCCAGCGCCTTAGCACAGATACGCAGTATTTT.

The gene calls are TRBV6-5 and TRBJ2-5; either TRBD1 or TRBD2 may supply D (6 bases each). The CDR3 extends over 13 amino acids. V shed 6 bases and J shed 4 bases, with 12 bases lying between them. CDR1 MNHEY and CDR2 SVGAGI come from the germline V gene. This chain's CDR3 is CASRSWGAETQYF. The CDR3 DNA follows: TGTGCCAGCAGATCTTGGGGGGCAGAGACCCAGTACTTC.

This clonotype was recorded a few times. The chain carries TRBV14 and TRBJ2-5; 8 nucleotides match TRBD1. The CDR3 covers 14 residues. With V trimmed by 3 bases and J by 5 bases, 5 bases remained unmatched. Germline CDR1 reads SGHDN; CDR2 reads FVKESK. The CDR3 here is CASSQRRGHETQYF. For the CDR3, the DNA is TGTGCCAGCAGCCAGCGCAGGGGGCACGAGACCCAGTACTTC.

This clonotype was counted only a few times. The J gene is TRBJ1-6, the V gene TRBV20-1; 7 bases fit TRBD1. Per germline, CDR1 DFQATT and CDR2 SNEGSKA (reference sequence). The CDR3 spans 13 residues. J was trimmed by 8 bases and V by 3 bases; bases with no gene match: 4. The chain's CDR3 is CSARTGMDSPLHF. In DNA form, the CDR3 reads TGCAGTGCTAGGACAGGGATGGATTCACCCCTCCACTTT.

This chain uses TRBV11-2 with TRBJ2-1; D might be TRBD1 (5 bases). This CDR3 has 13 residues. Looked up from germline, CDR1 is SGHAT and CDR2 is FQNNGV. Trimming stripped 5 bases from V and 3 bases from J, with 8 bases between. The CDR3 region has the DNA TGTGCCAGCAGCCGCGACAGCTACAATGAGCAGTTCTTC. This gives the protein CASSRDSYNEQFF.

This clonotype was counted at least ten times. This chain joins TRBV5-1 and TRBJ2-1; 12 nucleotides align to TRBD1. Germline assignment: CDR1 SGHRS and CDR2 YFSETQ. The CDR3 is made up of 16 amino acids. The J segment lost 10 bases and the V segment lost 4 bases, leaving 12 bases of the junction unmatched. CDR3 amino acids: CASSPGSGQGAKEQFF. CDR3 in DNA: TGCGCCAGCAGCCCCGGGTCGGGACAGGGGGCAAAGGAGCAGTTCTTC.

This chain joins TRBV5-4 and TRBJ2-7; 8 bases fit TRBD1. CDR3 length: 14 amino acids. V trimming: 3 bases; J trimming: 5 bases; junction bases outside the gene matches: 7. Per germline, CDR1 SGHNT and CDR2 YYREEE (reference sequence). The CDR3 DNA sequence: TGTGCCAGCAGCTCTAAGACAGGGGCGGACGAGCAGTACTTC. Translation: CASSSKTGADEQYF.